Listed here are 21 T cell receptor beta chains from one sample, sequenced in a study of T cells in Graves' hyperthyroidism and ophthalmopathy. What was amplified from RNA transcripts were TCR beta CDR3 regions. TCR CDR3 underwent first-round RT-PCR with the HTBI primer set. TCRdb used MiXCR to reprocess the multiplex PCR reads, holding one entry per CDR3 protein. The table has around 700,000 distinct CDR3 sequences, around 20% seen once. Source material: blood. The receptor source for this set is a woman between 50 and 59 years old with Graves' hyperthyroidism that later progressed to Graves' ophthalmopathy.

In this sample, this clonotype turned up many times. J is TRBJ2-2 and V is TRBV2; 7 bases map to TRBD1. The CDR3 totals 15 residues. Germline CDR1 SNHLY, CDR2 FYNNEI. V lost 10 bases to trimming and J lost 1 base; unmatched junction nucleotides: 9. The CDR3 DNA reads as TGTGCCACCATCCCTGGGACAGTGAACACCGGGGAGCTGTTTTTT. Its translation: CATIPGTVNTGELFF.

This clonotype was picked up a small number of times. This sequence joins TRBV6-2 or TRBV6-3 and TRBJ1-5; TRBD1 agrees at 7 bases. With 6 bases clipped from V and 8 bases from J, the junction kept 10 bases outside the gene matches. This CDR3 contains 14 residues. CDR1 MNHEY and CDR2 SVGEGT come from the germline V gene. The CDR3 DNA is TGTGCCAGCAGCCATGACAGGGCGAGAAAGCCCCAGCATTTT. It encodes CASSHDRARKPQHF.

The genes are TRBV7-6 and TRBJ2-5; D remains ambiguous. V was trimmed by 4 bases and J by 5 bases, leaving 14 bases between them. This CDR3 has 14 residues. CDR1 SGHVS and CDR2 FNYEAQ come from the germline V gene. This CDR3 is CASSSTLLPETQYF. CDR3 nucleotide sequence: TGTGCCAGCAGCTCGACGCTGCTTCCGGAGACCCAGTACTTC.

Only a few counts were recorded for this clonotype. V is TRBV2 and J is TRBJ2-1; D is possibly TRBD1 or TRBD2 (7 bases each). Germline V CDR1 and CDR2: SNHLY, FYNNEI. The CDR3 is made up of 15 amino acids. In DNA, the CDR3 is TGTGTCCAGGGGGAGGGCTATGAATTTCGCAATGAGCAGTTCTTC. It is translated as CVQGEGYEFRNEQFF.

This clonotype has at least ten counts. This rearrangement joins TRBV20-1 to TRBJ1-5, with 11 nucleotides matching TRBD1. Germline assignment: CDR1 DFQATT and CDR2 SNEGSKA (reference sequence). V shed 3 bases and J 0 bases; nucleotides not matched to a gene: 10. CDR3 length equals 18 residues. CDR3 DNA: TGCAGTGCTAGGGACCTCGGGACAGGGGGTAATAGCAATCAGCCCCAGCATTTT. Translating gives CSARDLGTGGNSNQPQHF.

This clonotype was counted a few times. This chain uses TRBV2 with TRBJ2-7; perhaps TRBD1 as D (6 bases). The V end was cut by 10 bases, the J end by 3 bases, with 19 bases between. The CDR3 is 14 residues long. The germline gives CDR1 SNHLY, CDR2 FYNNEI. The CDR3 region has the DNA TGTGCCATTACTCGGGACACCGGAATCTACGAGCAGTACTTC. Translated: CAITRDTGIYEQYF.

The chain has TRBV5-1 and TRBJ1-4; D gene unclear. The V end lost 0 bases, the J end lost 6 bases, and 6 bases lay between the germline ends. Germline V gene data show CDR1 as SGHRS and CDR2 as YFSETQ. The CDR3 runs to 13 residues. The CDR3 region is CASSLEGYEKLFF. The CDR3 region has the DNA TGCGCCAGCAGCTTGGAAGGGTATGAAAAACTGTTTTTT.

Many counts were recorded for this clonotype. The chain couples TRBV13 to TRBJ2-5; D is undetermined. Germline V CDR1 and CDR2: PRHDT, FYEKMQ (reference sequence). Trimming removed 6 bases from V and 5 bases from J, with 10 bases in between. There are 12 residues in the CDR3. In nucleotides, the CDR3 is TGTGCCAGCAGACGGGTGGGCGAGACCCAGTACTTC. As protein: CASRRVGETQYF.

This clonotype was picked up many times. J is TRBJ1-4 and V is TRBV3-1; D not certain. The germline V gene has CDR1 LGHDT and CDR2 YNNKEL (reference sequence). Trimming removed 2 bases from V and 8 bases from J, with 6 bases in between. There are 12 residues in the CDR3. CDR3: CASSQSEEKLFF. In nucleotides, the CDR3 is TGTGCCAGCAGCCAATCGGAAGAAAAACTGTTTTTT.

This CDR3 is CASYPGTGNSPLHF. CDR3 bases: TGCGCCAGCTACCCCGGGACAGGGAATTCACCCCTCCACTTT. This chain connects TRBV5-1 to TRBJ1-6; 9 bases match TRBD1. CDR3 length: 14 residues. CDR1 SGHRS and CDR2 YFSETQ come from the germline V gene. The V and J ends lost 7 bases and 7 bases, in that order; junction bases with no gene match: 6.

The sample holds many counts of this clonotype. The chain combines TRBV5-1 with TRBJ1-1; 11 nucleotides match TRBD1. The length of the CDR3 is 17 residues. The V and J ends lost 3 bases and 4 bases, in that order; junction bases with no gene match: 11. Germline V lookup: CDR1 SGHRS, CDR2 YFSETQ. The CDR3 coding sequence is TGCGCCAGCAGCTGGGGGACAGGGGGAGTCGGTATCACTGAAGCTTTCTTT. Translating gives CASSWGTGGVGITEAFF.

J is TRBJ1-4 and V is TRBV7-6; 11 bases fit TRBD1. Germline V CDR1 and CDR2: SGHVS, FNYEAQ. This CDR3 is built from 18 residues. V lost 2 bases to trimming and J lost 0 bases; unmatched junction nucleotides: 5. The CDR3 region is CASSLSVGQGATNEKLFF. The CDR3 nucleotides are TGTGCCAGCAGCTTATCGGTGGGACAGGGGGCAACTAATGAAAAACTGTTTTTT.

This clonotype has at least ten counts. The chain carries TRBV7-8 and TRBJ1-2; D perhaps matches TRBD1 (5 bases). There are 15 residues in the CDR3. The V and J ends lost 1 base and 4 bases respectively, with 13 bases between them. Per the germline V gene, CDR1 is SGHVS and CDR2 is FQNEAQ. The CDR3 loop is CASSLDSRDGYGYTF. As DNA, the CDR3 is TGTGCCAGCAGCTTAGACAGCAGGGACGGCTATGGCTACACCTTC.

In its sample, this clonotype was seen many times. For the CDR3, the DNA is TGTGCCAGCAGGAGGGACGTGGGAGCTTTCTTT. This translates into CASRRDVGAFF. V gene TRBV2 combines with J gene TRBJ1-1; a possible D gene is TRBD1 (5 bases). Germline loops: CDR1 SNHLY, CDR2 FYNNEI. This CDR3 has 11 amino acids. V lost 6 bases, J lost 10 bases, and 12 bases lay in between.

This clonotype was recorded a few times. The chain has TRBV6-1 and TRBJ1-1, with D unresolved. The CDR3 spans 15 residues. V was shortened by 6 bases and J by 3 bases, with 17 bases between the two germline ends. Germline V gene lookup returns CDR1 MNHNS and CDR2 SASEGT. CDR3 sequence: CASRHLVTSDTEAFF. For the CDR3, the DNA is TGTGCCAGCAGGCATCTGGTAACCTCGGACACTGAAGCTTTCTTT.

This clonotype was detected ten times or more. At one end, the junction sequence differs from germline, possibly due to a read error. The J gene is TRBJ1-1, the V gene TRBV12-3 or TRBV12-4; the D is unclear. This CDR3 region has 11 residues. The CDR3 loop reads CASSLGSEAFF. Written as DNA, the CDR3 is TGTGCCAGCAGCTTAGGTTCTGAAGCTTTCTTT.

The table lists this clonotype with a few counts. The chain uses TRBV11-1 and TRBJ1-3; D gene uncertain. CDR3 length: 17 amino acids. V was shortened by 4 bases and J by 0 bases, with 16 bases between the two germline ends. The germline V gene has CDR1 SGHAT and CDR2 FQDESV (reference sequence). CDR3 sequence: CASSYSPERSSGNTIYF. The CDR3 nucleotides are TGTGCCAGCAGCTACTCCCCGGAGCGAAGCTCTGGAAACACCATATATTTT. The complete variable domain, with remaining parts taken from reference TRBV11-1 and TRBJ1-3, reads EAEVAQSPRYKITEKSQAVAFWCDPISGHATLYWYRQILGQGPELLVQFQDESVVDDSQLPKDRFSAERLKGVDSTLKIQPAELGDSAMYLCASSYSPERSSGNTIYFGEGSWLTVV.

This clonotype has ten or more counts. The V call is TRBV2, the J call TRBJ1-5, with 7 bases identical to TRBD1. V trimming: 4 bases; J trimming: 6 bases; junction bases outside the gene matches: 6. Germline CDR1 and CDR2: SNHLY and FYNNEI. The CDR3 loop spans 14 amino acids. This chain's CDR3 is CASSAGAGGQPQHF. The CDR3 nucleotides are TGTGCCAGCAGTGCAGGGGCAGGGGGTCAGCCCCAGCATTTT.

V is TRBV20-1 and J is TRBJ2-1; a weak D match, TRBD1 (6 bases). V was shortened by 6 bases and J by 6 bases, with 15 bases between the two germline ends. This CDR3 has 13 amino acids. Germline V CDR1 and CDR2: DFQATT, SNEGSKA (reference sequence). Here the CDR3 reads CSATYRDTNEQFF. As DNA, the CDR3 is TGCAGTGCAACTTACCGGGACACCAATGAGCAGTTCTTC.

This clonotype has just a few counts. The V and J genes are TRBV12-3 or TRBV12-4 and TRBJ2-2; 11 nucleotides agree with TRBD1. The CDR3 totals 16 residues. Trimming at V came to 3 bases and at J to 5 bases, leaving 5 bases not matched to a gene. CDR3 sequence (DNA): TGTGCCAGCAGTTTCGGGACAGGGGGGAGGACCGGGGAGCTGTTTTTT. Translation gives CASSFGTGGRTGELFF.

The chain recombines TRBV4-1 with TRBJ1-2; the D is unclear. The CDR3 has 14 amino acids. The V end lost 0 bases, the J end lost 6 bases, and 11 bases lay between the germline ends. Germline V gene lookup returns CDR1 MGHRA and CDR2 YSYEKL. DNA of the CDR3: TGCGCCAGCAGCCAAGACCCAGAGTCCAATGGCTACACCTTC. Its protein is CASSQDPESNGYTF.